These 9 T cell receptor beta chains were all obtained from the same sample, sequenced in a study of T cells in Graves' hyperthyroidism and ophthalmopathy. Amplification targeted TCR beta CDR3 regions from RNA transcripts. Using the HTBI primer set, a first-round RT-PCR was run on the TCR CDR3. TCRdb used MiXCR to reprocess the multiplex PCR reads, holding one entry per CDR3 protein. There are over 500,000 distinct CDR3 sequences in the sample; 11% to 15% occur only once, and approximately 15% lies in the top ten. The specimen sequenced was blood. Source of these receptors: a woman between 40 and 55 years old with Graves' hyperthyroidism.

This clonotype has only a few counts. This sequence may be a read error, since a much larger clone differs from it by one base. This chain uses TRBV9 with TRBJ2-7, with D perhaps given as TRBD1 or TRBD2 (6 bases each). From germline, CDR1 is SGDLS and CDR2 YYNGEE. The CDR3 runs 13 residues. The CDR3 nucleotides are TGTGCCGGCAGCGTAGCTACAGGGAGGGAGCAGTACTTC. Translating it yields CAGSVATGREQYF.

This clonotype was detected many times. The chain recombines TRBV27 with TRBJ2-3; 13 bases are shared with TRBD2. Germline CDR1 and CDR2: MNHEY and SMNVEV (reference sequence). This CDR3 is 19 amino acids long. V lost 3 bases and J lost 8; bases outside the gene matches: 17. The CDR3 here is CASSLKGLAGDGVVGTQYF. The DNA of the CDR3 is TGTGCCAGCAGTTTGAAAGGACTAGCGGGAGACGGTGTGGTGGGTACGCAGTATTTT.

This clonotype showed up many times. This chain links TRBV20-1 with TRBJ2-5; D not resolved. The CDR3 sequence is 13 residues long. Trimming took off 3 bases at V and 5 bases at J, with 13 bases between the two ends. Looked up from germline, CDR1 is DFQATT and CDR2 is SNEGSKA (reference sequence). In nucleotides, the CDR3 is TGCAGTGCTAGGACGGACCTATGGGAGACCCAGTACTTC. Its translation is CSARTDLWETQYF.

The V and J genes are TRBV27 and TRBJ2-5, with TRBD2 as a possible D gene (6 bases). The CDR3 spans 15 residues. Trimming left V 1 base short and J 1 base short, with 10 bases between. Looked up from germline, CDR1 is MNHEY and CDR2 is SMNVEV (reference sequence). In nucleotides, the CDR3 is TGTGCCAGCAGTTTATTCGGACTACTCCAAGAGACCCAGTACTTC. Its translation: CASSLFGLLQETQYF.

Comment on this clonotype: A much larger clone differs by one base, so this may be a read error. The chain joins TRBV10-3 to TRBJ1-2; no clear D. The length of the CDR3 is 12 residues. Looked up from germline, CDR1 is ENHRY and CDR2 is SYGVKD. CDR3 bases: TGTGCCATCAATGAGAACAGTTATGGCTACACCTTC. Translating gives CAINENSYGYTF.

This chain's CDR3 is CASSPNWGPPNYEQYF. CDR3 coding DNA: TGCGCCAGCAGCCCGAATTGGGGCCCTCCTAATTACGAGCAGTACTTC. V gene TRBV4-1 combines with J gene TRBJ2-7, with D possibly matching TRBD1 (5 bases). The CDR3 runs to 16 residues. Germline V gives CDR1 MGHRA, CDR2 YSYEKL. Deletions cut 4 bases from V and 4 bases from J, with 20 bases between.

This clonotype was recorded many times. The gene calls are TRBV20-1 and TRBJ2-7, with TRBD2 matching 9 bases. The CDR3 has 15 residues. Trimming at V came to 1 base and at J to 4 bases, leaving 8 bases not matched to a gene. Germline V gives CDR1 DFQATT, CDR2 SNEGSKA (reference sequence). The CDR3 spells CSARVPGTSPYEQYF. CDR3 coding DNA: TGCAGTGCTAGAGTTCCTGGGACTAGCCCGTACGAGCAGTACTTC.

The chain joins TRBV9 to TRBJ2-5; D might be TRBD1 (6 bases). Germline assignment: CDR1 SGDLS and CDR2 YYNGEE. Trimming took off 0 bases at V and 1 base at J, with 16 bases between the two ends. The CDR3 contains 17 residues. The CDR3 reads CASSVGGAEGGQETQYF. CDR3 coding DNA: TGTGCCAGCAGCGTAGGAGGGGCGGAAGGGGGCCAAGAGACCCAGTACTTC.

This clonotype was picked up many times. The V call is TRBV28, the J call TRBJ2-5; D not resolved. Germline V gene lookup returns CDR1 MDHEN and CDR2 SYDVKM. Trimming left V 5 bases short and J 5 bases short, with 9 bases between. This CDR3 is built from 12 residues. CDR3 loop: CASSTASETQYF. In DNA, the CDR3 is TGTGCCAGCAGTACCGCGAGCGAGACCCAGTACTTC.